A selection of T cell receptor beta chains follows, all from one sample in a study of T cell responses to AZD1222 COVID-19 vaccine. Generated by immunoSEQ multiplex PCR, the TCRdb table keeps only in-frame clones and is missing some. There are 150,000 or so clones in the sample; approximately 92% occur only once, and 3% to 4% lies in the top ten. The sample in question was peripheral blood, obtained 28 days after the second AZD1222 dose. All receptors derive from an adult who received the AZD1222 COVID-19 vaccine. Both conserved end residues are part of each CDR3. A D gene is named only where the DNA matches it firmly. Only some rows state a clone size, as once, few, many or a class for expanded clones.

cdr3_nt	cdr3_aa	v_call	clone_size	d_call	j_call
TGTGCCAGCAGCCCCCCTGGTCAGGCCCTCTATGGCTACACCTTC	CASSPPGQALYGYTF	TRBV5-6	-	-	TRBJ1-2
TGTGCCAGCGCGGAATACAGGGTTAACTATAATTCACCCCTCCACTTT	CASAEYRVNYNSPLHF	TRBV19	few	-	TRBJ1-6
TGTGCCAGCAGCCCTACAGGCACAGATACGCAGTATTTT	CASSPTGTDTQYF	TRBV13	-	-	TRBJ2-3
TGTGCCAGCAGCTCCCCAAAAAGCTCTGGAAACACCATATATTTT	CASSSPKSSGNTIYF	TRBV7-2	-	-	TRBJ1-3
TGTGCCACCTCATTAACGGGCGCCGGGGCCACTGAAGCTTTCTTT	CATSLTGAGATEAFF	TRBV19	-	-	TRBJ1-1
TGTGCCAGCTCACCACGTAGGCTGGGGACAACAGAGAACACTGAAGCTTTCTTT	CASSPRRLGTTENTEAFF	TRBV18	-	-	TRBJ1-1
TGTGCCAGCAGTGACAAGGGCGGAGTCGAGCAGTACTTC	CASSDKGGVEQYF	TRBV2	once	-	TRBJ2-7
TGCGCCAGCAGCCAAGAAGCAACAGGGTACTACGAGCAGTACTTC	CASSQEATGYYEQYF	TRBV4-3	once	-	TRBJ2-7
TGTGCCAGCAGCCTAGCGTCTGAGCAGTTCTTC	CASSLASEQFF	TRBV14	-	-	TRBJ2-1
TGTGCCAGCAGTTTAGGTGAGAACACTGAAGCTTTCTTT	CASSLGENTEAFF	TRBV12-3/TRBV12-4	-	-	TRBJ1-1
TGTGCCAGCAGCCGAAAATGGGACAGGGGGCCTACTGAAGCTTTCTTT	CASSRKWDRGPTEAFF	TRBV5-6	-	TRBD1	TRBJ1-1
TGTGCCACCAGCAGAGCCATCCAGGGGGGTACAGATACGCAGTATTTT	CATSRAIQGGTDTQYF	TRBV15	-	-	TRBJ2-3
TGTGCCAGCAGTTTCCCAGGGGCCACTGAAGCTTTCTTT	CASSFPGATEAFF	TRBV27	-	-	TRBJ1-1
TGTGCCAGCAGTGGGGACCCCGGGACAGGGCCATACTACGAGCAGTACTTC	CASSGDPGTGPYYEQYF	TRBV2	-	TRBD1	TRBJ2-7
TGTGCCAGCAGCTTAGAGGGGGGGGTCAGTCAACAGCCCCAGCATTTT	CASSLEGGVSQQPQHF	TRBV7-9	-	-	TRBJ1-5
TGTGCCAGTAGTATAGACAGAGACGAGCAGTACTTC	CASSIDRDEQYF	TRBV19	-	-	TRBJ2-7
TGTGCCAGCAGTTTTGGCGACAGCCGTAATTCACCCCTCCACTTT	CASSFGDSRNSPLHF	TRBV28	once	-	TRBJ1-6
TGTGCCAGCAGCGTAGCCGGACGTGGAGCTTTCTTT	CASSVAGRGAFF	TRBV9	-	-	TRBJ1-1
TGTGCCAGCAGTAACAAGAGGACTGAAGCTTTCTTT	CASSNKRTEAFF	TRBV2	-	-	TRBJ1-1
TGTGCCAGCAGCCCGAGAGGGACTAGCGGTAATGAGCAGTTCTTC	CASSPRGTSGNEQFF	TRBV9	-	TRBD2	TRBJ2-1
TGTGCCAGCAGGAGGAGTGGCGATAGGGAGACCCAGTACTTC	CASRRSGDRETQYF	TRBV6-5	once	-	TRBJ2-5
TGTGCCAGTGTCACGGGGACAGGGCCCAACTACGAGCAGTACTTC	CASVTGTGPNYEQYF	TRBV6-6	-	TRBD1	TRBJ2-7